The rows below give T cell receptor beta chains drawn from one sample of a study of shared clonotypes between healthy human individuals. Data came from immunoSEQ multiplex PCR; TCRdb stores just in-frame clones and leaves some out. Of about 450,000 clones in the sample, 79% are singletons; the top ten hold approximately 12%. The sequenced sample was PBMCs. These receptor sequences come from a woman aged 40 to 55 in good health. Some clones in this sample may be carry-over from other donors' samples. Each CDR3 is given with its conserved first and last residue. The D gene is left open where the match is weak. Expanded clones get a size class; other rows say once, few or many, or leave the size out.

V gene	D gene	J gene	CDR3 length	clone size	CDR3 DNA	CDR3 protein
TRBV10-2	TRBD2	TRBJ2-7	15	-	TGCGCCAGCAGTGGGGGACTAGCGGGACCTTACGAGCAGTACTTC	CASSGGLAGPYEQYF
TRBV5-6	TRBD2	TRBJ2-3	16	-	TGTGCCAGCAGCTTAGCCCTAGCGGTTAGCACAGATACGCAGTATTTT	CASSLALAVSTDTQYF
TRBV9	-	TRBJ2-5	16	once	TGTGCCAGCAGCGTAGGCCCCAGGGGGGAAGGGGAGACCCAGTACTTC	CASSVGPRGEGETQYF
TRBV5-1	TRBD2	TRBJ2-1	16	-	TGCGCCAGCAGCTTTGCCAGCGGGAGGCCTTACAATGAGCAGTTCTTC	CASSFASGRPYNEQFF
TRBV5-1	-	TRBJ1-1	15	-	TGCGCCAGCAGCTTGCTCGGGTCCTCGCGCACTGAAGCTTTCTTT	CASSLLGSSRTEAFF
TRBV18	-	TRBJ1-4	14	-	TGTGCCAGCTCACCTAGGGGAACTAATGAAAAACTGTTTTTT	CASSPRGTNEKLFF
TRBV7-2	-	TRBJ1-1	15	few	TGTGCCAGCAGCTTAAGGGAGGGGTCGAACACTGAAGCTTTCTTT	CASSLREGSNTEAFF
TRBV5-5	-	TRBJ2-5	15	once	TGTGCCAGCAGCTTTGTGTATAGGCAGAAAGAGACCCAGTACTTC	CASSFVYRQKETQYF
TRBV18	TRBD2	TRBJ2-7	15	-	TGTGCCAGCTCTCCAGGGACTAGCGGCTCCTACGAGCAGTACTTC	CASSPGTSGSYEQYF
TRBV4-3	-	TRBJ1-2	15	-	TGCGCCAGCAGCCAAGATCCGGGGGCGCGCTATGGCTACACCTTC	CASSQDPGARYGYTF
TRBV18	-	TRBJ2-7	12	once	TGTGCCAGCTCACCACAGTCCCACGAGCAGTACTTC	CASSPQSHEQYF
TRBV27	-	TRBJ1-1	14	-	TGTGCCAGCAGTCCCCTCAAGGCGAGCACTGAAGCTTTCTTT	CASSPLKASTEAFF
TRBV19	-	TRBJ2-7	13	-	TGTGCCAGTTCATCTGGGGGCGTTTACGAGCAGTACTTC	CASSSGGVYEQYF
TRBV5-8	-	TRBJ2-4	16	-	TGTGCCAGCAGCTTCCATGGCGGCCGGGCCAAAAACATTCAGTACTTC	CASSFHGGRAKNIQYF
TRBV19	TRBD1	TRBJ1-2	15	-	TGTGCCAGTAGTATAGATCAACAGGGGAGTGGTGGCTACACCTTC	CASSIDQQGSGGYTF
TRBV7-9	-	TRBJ1-3	13	-	TGTGCCAGCAGCGTAGACGTCACCTTTACCATATATTTT	CASSVDVTFTIYF
TRBV29-1	TRBD1	TRBJ1-5	14	-	TGCAGCGCCCCGGGACAGGGGAAGGAACAGCCCCAGCATTTT	CSAPGQGKEQPQHF
TRBV11-2	-	TRBJ2-1	15	once	TGTGCCAGCAGCCCGGTCGGCGGGATAGGCAATGAGCAGTTCTTC	CASSPVGGIGNEQFF
TRBV4-1	TRBD2	TRBJ2-7	18	-	TGCGCCAGCAGCCAAGGGCCCAAGGAGTCCGGGAGGGCCTACGAGCAGTACTTC	CASSQGPKESGRAYEQYF
TRBV7-9	-	TRBJ2-7	14	-	TGTGCCAGCAGCTTGTGGCGACAGTCCTACGAGCAGTACTTC	CASSLWRQSYEQYF
TRBV27	-	TRBJ1-2	15	-	TGTGCCAGCAGGGCGGGAGTGGGCGAGGCCTATGGCTACACCTTC	CASRAGVGEAYGYTF
TRBV28	-	TRBJ2-5	16	-	TGTGCCAGCAGCGGGGACCCAAGAGGAATCGCCCCGGCCCAGTACTTC	CASSGDPRGIAPAQYF
TRBV6-1	TRBD2	TRBJ2-3	17	many	TGTGCCAGCAGTGAAGCGATAGCGGGAGGGCCATCAGATACGCAGTATTTT	CASSEAIAGGPSDTQYF
TRBV10-3	TRBD1	TRBJ1-1	15	few	TGTGCCATCAGTGGGACAGGGGGAAGGAACACTGAAGCTTTCTTT	CAISGTGGRNTEAFF
TRBV4-2	-	TRBJ1-1	15	once	TGTGCCAGCAGCCAAGAAGATGGCGGCTTGGGTGAAGCTTTCTTT	CASSQEDGGLGEAFF
TRBV19	-	TRBJ2-5	15	-	TGTGCCAGTAGTGCCGGACTAACCCTGCAAGAGACCCAGTACTTC	CASSAGLTLQETQYF